This is a list of T cell receptor beta chains from one sample in a study of Tregs in tolerant kidney transplant recipients. Sequencing was performed with immunoSEQ multiplex PCR; in TCRdb, only in-frame clones are kept and a portion is missing. The sample lists roughly 45,000 clones; 75% to 95% were seen once. Input material: Tregs from blood. The receptors derive from a human donor in good health. CDR3s include the opening cysteine and the closing phenylalanine or tryptophan. D genes are given only for firm matches. Only part of the rows carry a size: once, few, many, or a class if the clone is expanded.

j_gene	d_gene	abundance	v_gene	CDR3nt	CDR3aa
TRBJ1-5	.	.	TRBV2	TGTGCCAGCAGTTCGACTCCAGGCACGCAGCCCCAGCATTTT	CASSSTPGTQPQHF
TRBJ1-1	.	few	TRBV7-9	TGTGCCAGCAGCTCCCCTCTCGAAGCTTTCTTT	CASSSPLEAFF
TRBJ2-6	.	.	TRBV6-5	TGTGCCAGCAGTTACCCGCGTGGCTCTGGGGCCAACGTCCTGACTTTC	CASSYPRGSGANVLTF
TRBJ1-1	.	.	TRBV12-5	TGTGCTAGTGGTTTGGTACTAAGCGGGACATCGAACACTGAAGCTTTCTTT	CASGLVLSGTSNTEAFF
TRBJ2-6	.	.	TRBV11-2	TGTGCCAGCAGCTCGACGGGGAGCTCTGGGGCCAACGTCCTGACTTTC	CASSSTGSSGANVLTF
TRBJ2-2	TRBD1	.	TRBV19	TGTGCCAGTAGCGATGCATTACAGGGGACCGGGGAGCTGTTTTTT	CASSDALQGTGELFF
TRBJ2-5	.	.	TRBV7-2	TGTGCCAGCAGCTTAGTTCTCTCCCAAGAGACCCAGTACTTC	CASSLVLSQETQYF
TRBJ1-2	.	.	TRBV14	TGTGCCAGCAGCCTTACCGAGTCCGGCTACACCTTC	CASSLTESGYTF
TRBJ2-6	.	.	TRBV27	TGTGCCAGCAGCATCGGAACTGGGGCCAACGTCCTGACTTTC	CASSIGTGANVLTF
TRBJ2-3	.	.	TRBV5-6	TGTGCCAGCAGCCCCACCATACTCCAAGATACGCAGTATTTT	CASSPTILQDTQYF
TRBJ1-2	.	few	TRBV20-1	TGCAGTGCTAGAGGGTTTCAGGGCTACACCTTC	CSARGFQGYTF
TRBJ2-7	.	.	TRBV11-2	TGTGCCAGCAGCTTATATCTTTCCCGTGGCAGGAGATCCTACGAGCAGTACTTC	CASSLYLSRGRRSYEQYF
TRBJ1-1	TRBD1	once	TRBV4-1	TGCGCCAGCAGCCAAGTGGAGGGGATGGTGGGACAGCACGCCCAAGCTTTCTTT	CASSQVEGMVGQHAQAFF
TRBJ2-2	TRBD2	.	TRBV5-1	TGCGCCAGCAGCTTGTCGGTAGCGGGGAGCACCGGGGAGCTGTTTTTT	CASSLSVAGSTGELFF
TRBJ2-3	.	.	TRBV18	TGTGCCAGCTCAACCTCGCGGACAGATACGCAGTATTTT	CASSTSRTDTQYF
TRBJ2-1	.	.	TRBV10-3	TGTGCCATCGCTAGGGGGGCCACCTACAATGAGCAGTTCTTC	CAIARGATYNEQFF
TRBJ2-2	TRBD2	.	TRBV5-1	TGCGCCAGCAGCTTAGGACTAGCGGGGGGAGACACCGGGGAGCTGTTTTTT	CASSLGLAGGDTGELFF
TRBJ1-5	.	.	TRBV19	TGTGCCAGTAGTATTAGACGAGGTCAGCCCCAGCATTTT	CASSIRRGQPQHF
TRBJ1-5	.	.	TRBV2	TGTGCCAGCAGTCTCCCACAGGGAGGCAATCAGCCCCAGCATTTT	CASSLPQGGNQPQHF
TRBJ2-3	.	.	TRBV5-1	TGCGCCAGCAAGGCTGCAGATACGCAGTATTTT	CASKAADTQYF
TRBJ2-1	.	.	TRBV7-9	TGTGCCAGCAGCTTAGGCGATGAGCAGTTCTTC	CASSLGDEQFF
TRBJ2-7	TRBD1	.	TRBV6-5	TGTGCCAGCAGTTACGGGGACAGGGCTTCCTACGAGCAGTACTTC	CASSYGDRASYEQYF
TRBJ1-6	.	.	TRBV19	TGTGCCAGTACCCGGGGGCGAAGGGATTCACCCCTCCACTTT	CASTRGRRDSPLHF
TRBJ1-1	.	.	TRBV9	TGTGCCAGCAGCGTAGGGTACAGGGTGTGGGTTAGGGACACTGAAGCTTTCTTT	CASSVGYRVWVRDTEAFF
TRBJ2-1	.	.	TRBV5-1	TGCGCCAGCAGCCGCAGGAGGGACACCTACAATGAGCAGTTCTTC	CASSRRRDTYNEQFF
TRBJ2-3	.	.	TRBV19	TGTGCCAGTAGTACTCCCGGGAGACGCACAGATACGCAGTATTTT	CASSTPGRRTDTQYF
TRBJ2-7	.	few	TRBV5-4	TGTGCCAGCAGCTTGGATTGGGGAGTGGCCTACGAGCAGTACTTC	CASSLDWGVAYEQYF
TRBJ2-2	.	.	TRBV7-2	TGTGCCAGCAGCTTAGGACAGAGGGTTAGACAGAACACCGGGGAGCTGTTTTTT	CASSLGQRVRQNTGELFF
TRBJ1-6	TRBD1	.	TRBV7-6	TGTGCCAGCAGCTTAGGGTTGGGACAGGGGTCACCCCTCCACTTT	CASSLGLGQGSPLHF
TRBJ2-7	.	once	TRBV5-1	TGCGCCAGCAGGGGGGACAACACCTACGAGCAGTACTTC	CASRGDNTYEQYF
TRBJ2-7	TRBD1	.	TRBV19	TGTGCCAGTAGAGTGGGACAGGGAAGCTACGAGCAGTACTTC	CASRVGQGSYEQYF